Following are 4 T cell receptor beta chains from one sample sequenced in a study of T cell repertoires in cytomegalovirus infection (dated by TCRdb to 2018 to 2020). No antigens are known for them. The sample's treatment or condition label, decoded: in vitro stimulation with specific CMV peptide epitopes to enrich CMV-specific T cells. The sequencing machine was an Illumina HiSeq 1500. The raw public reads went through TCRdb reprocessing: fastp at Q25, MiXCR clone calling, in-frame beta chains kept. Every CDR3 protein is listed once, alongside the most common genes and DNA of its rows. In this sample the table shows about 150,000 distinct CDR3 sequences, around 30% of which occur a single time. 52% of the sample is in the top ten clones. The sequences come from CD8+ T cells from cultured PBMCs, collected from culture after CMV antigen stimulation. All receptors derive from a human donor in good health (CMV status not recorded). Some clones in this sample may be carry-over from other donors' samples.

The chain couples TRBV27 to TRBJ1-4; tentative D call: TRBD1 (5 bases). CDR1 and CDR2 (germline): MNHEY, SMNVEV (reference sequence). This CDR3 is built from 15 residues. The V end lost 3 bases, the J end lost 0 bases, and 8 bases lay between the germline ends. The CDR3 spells CASSFTGPTNEKLFF. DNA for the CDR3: TGTGCCAGCAGTTTCACAGGACCAACTAATGAAAAACTGTTTTTT.

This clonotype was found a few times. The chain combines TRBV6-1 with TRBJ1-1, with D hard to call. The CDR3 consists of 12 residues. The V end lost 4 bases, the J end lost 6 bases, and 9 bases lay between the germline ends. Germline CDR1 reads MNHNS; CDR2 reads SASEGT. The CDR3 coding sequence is TGTGCCAGCAGTGGAGCGCTCCCTGAAGCTTTCTTT. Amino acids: CASSGALPEAFF.

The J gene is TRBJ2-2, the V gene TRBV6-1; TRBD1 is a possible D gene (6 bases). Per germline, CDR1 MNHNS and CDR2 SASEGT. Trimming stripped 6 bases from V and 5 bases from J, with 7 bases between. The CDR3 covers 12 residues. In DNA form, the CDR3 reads TGTGCCAGCAGAGACAGGACCGGGGAGCTGTTTTTT. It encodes CASRDRTGELFF.

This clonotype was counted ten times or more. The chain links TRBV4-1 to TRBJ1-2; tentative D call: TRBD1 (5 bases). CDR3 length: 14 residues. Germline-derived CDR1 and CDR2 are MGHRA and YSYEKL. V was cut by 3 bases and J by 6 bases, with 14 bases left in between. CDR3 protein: CASSHPGGADGYTF. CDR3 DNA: TGCGCCAGCAGCCACCCCGGAGGGGCCGATGGCTACACCTTC.